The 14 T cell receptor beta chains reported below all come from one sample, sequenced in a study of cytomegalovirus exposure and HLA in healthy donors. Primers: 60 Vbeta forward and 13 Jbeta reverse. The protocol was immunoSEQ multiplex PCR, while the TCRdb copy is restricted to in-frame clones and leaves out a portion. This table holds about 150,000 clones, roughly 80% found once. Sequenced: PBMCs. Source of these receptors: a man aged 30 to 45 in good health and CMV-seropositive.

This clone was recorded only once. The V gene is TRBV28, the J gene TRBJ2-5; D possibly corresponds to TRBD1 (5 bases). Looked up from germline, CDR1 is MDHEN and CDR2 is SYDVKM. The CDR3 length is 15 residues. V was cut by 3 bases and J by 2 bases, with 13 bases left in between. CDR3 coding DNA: TGTGCCAGCAGTTTCTCCCAGGGATCTCAAGAGACCCAGTACTTC. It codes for CASSFSQGSQETQYF.

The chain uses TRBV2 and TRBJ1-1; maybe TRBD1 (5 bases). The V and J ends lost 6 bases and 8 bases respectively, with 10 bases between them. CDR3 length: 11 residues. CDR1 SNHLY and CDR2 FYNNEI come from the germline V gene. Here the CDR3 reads CASRSAGEAFF. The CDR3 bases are TGTGCCAGCAGGTCGGCAGGGGAAGCTTTCTTT. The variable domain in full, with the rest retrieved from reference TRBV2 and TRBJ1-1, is EPEVTQTPSHQVTQMGQEVILRCVPISNHLYFYWYRQILGQKVEFLVSFYNNEISEKSEIFDDQFSVERPDGSNFTLKIRSTKLEDSAMYFCASRSAGEAFFGQGTRLTVV.

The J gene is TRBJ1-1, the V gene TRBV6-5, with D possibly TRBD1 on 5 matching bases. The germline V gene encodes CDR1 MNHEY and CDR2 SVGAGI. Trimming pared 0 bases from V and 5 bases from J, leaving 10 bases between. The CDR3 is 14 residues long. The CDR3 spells CASSYSAGRTEAFF. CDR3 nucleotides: TGTGCCAGCAGTTACTCAGCAGGGCGGACTGAAGCTTTCTTT.

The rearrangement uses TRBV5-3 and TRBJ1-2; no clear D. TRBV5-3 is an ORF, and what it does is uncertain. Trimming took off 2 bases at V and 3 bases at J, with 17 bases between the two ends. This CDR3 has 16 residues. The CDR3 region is CARSFRKVGLDYGYTF. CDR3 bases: TGTGCCAGAAGCTTCCGAAAGGTCGGGTTGGACTATGGCTACACCTTC.

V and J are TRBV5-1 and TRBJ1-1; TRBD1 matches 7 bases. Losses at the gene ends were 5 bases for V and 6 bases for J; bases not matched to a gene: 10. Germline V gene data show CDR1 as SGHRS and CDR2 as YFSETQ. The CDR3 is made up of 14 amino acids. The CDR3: CASRRDRGNPEAFF. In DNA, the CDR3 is TGCGCCAGCAGGCGGGACAGAGGGAATCCTGAAGCTTTCTTT. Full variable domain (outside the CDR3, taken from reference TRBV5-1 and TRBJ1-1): KAGVTQTPRYLIKTRGQQVTLSCSPISGHRSVSWYQQTPGQGLQFLFEYFSETQRNKGNFPGRFSGRQFSNSRSEMNVSTLELGDSALYLCASRRDRGNPEAFFGQGTRLTVV.

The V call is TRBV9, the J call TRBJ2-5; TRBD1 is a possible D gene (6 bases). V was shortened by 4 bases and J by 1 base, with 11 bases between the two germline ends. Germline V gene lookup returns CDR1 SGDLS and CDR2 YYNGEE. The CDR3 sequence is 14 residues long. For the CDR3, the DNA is TGTGCCAGCAGCTCCGGGACACTCCAAGAGACCCAGTACTTC. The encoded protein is CASSSGTLQETQYF.

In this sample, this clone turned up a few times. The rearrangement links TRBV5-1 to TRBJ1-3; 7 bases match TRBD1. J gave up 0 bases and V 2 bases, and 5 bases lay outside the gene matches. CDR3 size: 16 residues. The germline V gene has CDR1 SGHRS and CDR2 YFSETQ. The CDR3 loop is CASSLSPGGSGNTIYF. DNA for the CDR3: TGCGCCAGCAGCTTAAGTCCAGGGGGCTCTGGAAACACCATATATTTT.

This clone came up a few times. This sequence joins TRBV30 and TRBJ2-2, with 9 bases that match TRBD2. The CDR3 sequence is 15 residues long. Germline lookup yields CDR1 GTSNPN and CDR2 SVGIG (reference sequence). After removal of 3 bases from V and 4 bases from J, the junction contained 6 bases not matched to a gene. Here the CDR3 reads CAWRPRGGITGELFF. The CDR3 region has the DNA TGTGCCTGGAGGCCGCGGGGGGGAATCACCGGGGAGCTGTTTTTT. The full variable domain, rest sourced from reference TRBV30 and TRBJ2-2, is SQTIHQWPATLVQPVGSPLSLECTVEGTSNPNLYWYRQAAGRGLQLLFYSVGIGQISSEVPQNLSASRPQDRQFILSSKKLLLSDSGFYLCAWRPRGGITGELFFGEGSRLTVL.

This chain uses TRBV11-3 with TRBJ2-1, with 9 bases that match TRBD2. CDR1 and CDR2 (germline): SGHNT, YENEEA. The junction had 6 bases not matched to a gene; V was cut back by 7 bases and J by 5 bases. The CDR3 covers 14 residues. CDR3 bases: TGTGCCAGCAAATTAGCGGGAGAAGACAATGAGCAGTTCTTC. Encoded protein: CASKLAGEDNEQFF.

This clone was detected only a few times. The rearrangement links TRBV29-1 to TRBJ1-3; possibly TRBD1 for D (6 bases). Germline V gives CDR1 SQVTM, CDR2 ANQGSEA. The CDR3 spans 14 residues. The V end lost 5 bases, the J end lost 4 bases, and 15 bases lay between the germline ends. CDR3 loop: CSVTGMDIGNTIYF. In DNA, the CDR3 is TGCAGCGTTACAGGGATGGATATAGGAAACACCATATATTTT.

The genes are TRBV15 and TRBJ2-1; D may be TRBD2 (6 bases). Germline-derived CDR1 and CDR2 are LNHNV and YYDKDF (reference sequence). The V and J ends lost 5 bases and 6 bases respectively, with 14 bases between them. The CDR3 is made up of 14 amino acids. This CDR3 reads CATSSRRGGNEQFF. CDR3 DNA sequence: TGTGCCACCAGCTCCAGGAGGGGAGGCAATGAGCAGTTCTTC.

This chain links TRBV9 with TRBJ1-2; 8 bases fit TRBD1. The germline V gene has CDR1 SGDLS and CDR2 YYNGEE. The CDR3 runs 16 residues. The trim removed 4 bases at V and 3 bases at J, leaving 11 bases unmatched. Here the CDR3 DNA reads TGTGCCAGCAGCCCGAACGACAGGGGAGGGTACTATGGCTACACCTTC. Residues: CASSPNDRGGYYGYTF.

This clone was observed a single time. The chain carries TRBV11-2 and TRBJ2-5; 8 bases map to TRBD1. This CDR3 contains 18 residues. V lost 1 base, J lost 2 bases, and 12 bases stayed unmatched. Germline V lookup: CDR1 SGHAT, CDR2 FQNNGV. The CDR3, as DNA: TGTGCCAGCAGCTTAGGAATACAGGGGGAGCTTGTTCAAGAGACCCAGTACTTC. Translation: CASSLGIQGELVQETQYF.

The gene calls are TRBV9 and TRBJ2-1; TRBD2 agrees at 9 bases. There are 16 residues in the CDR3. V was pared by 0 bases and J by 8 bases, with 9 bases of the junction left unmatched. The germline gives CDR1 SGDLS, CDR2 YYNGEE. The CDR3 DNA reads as TGTGCCAGCAGCGTAGCAGCGGGGGGCCGAGGGTATGAGCAGTTCTTC. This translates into CASSVAAGGRGYEQFF. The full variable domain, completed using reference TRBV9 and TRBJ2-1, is DSGVTQTPKHLITATGQRVTLRCSPRSGDLSVYWYQQSLDQGLQFLIQYYNGEERAKGNILERFSAQQFPDLHSELNLSSLELGDSALYFCASSVAAGGRGYEQFFGPGTRLTVL.